This T cell receptor (beta chain) appears in the sequencing data of a study of T cells expressing NK-cell markers. As for the study in general: It was sorted CD3+CD56-NKG2C+, CD3+CD56+NKG2C- and CD3+CD56+NKG2C+ T cells that provided the TCR beta repertoires.

Germline CDR1 and CDR2: LGHNA and YNFKEQ. The CDR3 loop spans 17 amino acids. TCRdb re-called the 5' RACE reads and shows each CDR3 protein once, DNA omitted. The sample data list 350,000 to 400,000 distinct CDR3 sequences. Sequenced sample: blood T cells: a sorted CD56 or NKG2C T cell subset, CD4+ or CD8+ T cells, or bulk PBMC T cells (not recorded which). The rearrangement links TRBV4-2 to TRBJ2-1; TCRdb's D gene call, TRBD2, goes unchecked for lack of DNA. This receptor was identified in a woman aged 45-65 years in good health. CDR3 in amino acids: CASSRGTSGVSYNEQFF.